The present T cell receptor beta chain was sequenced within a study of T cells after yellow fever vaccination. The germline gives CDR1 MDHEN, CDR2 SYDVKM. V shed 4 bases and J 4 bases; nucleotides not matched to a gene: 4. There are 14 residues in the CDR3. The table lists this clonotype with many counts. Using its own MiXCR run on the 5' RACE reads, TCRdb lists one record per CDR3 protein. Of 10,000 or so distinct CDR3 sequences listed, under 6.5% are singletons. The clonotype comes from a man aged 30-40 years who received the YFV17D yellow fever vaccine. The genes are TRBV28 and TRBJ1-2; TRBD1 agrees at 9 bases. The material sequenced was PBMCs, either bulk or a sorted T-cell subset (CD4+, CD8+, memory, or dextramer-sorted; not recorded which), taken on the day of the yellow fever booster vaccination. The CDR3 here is CASSSTGGGYGYTF. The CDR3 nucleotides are TGTGCCAGCAGTTCCACAGGGGGCGGCTATGGCTACACCTTC.